The 27 T cell receptor beta chains reported below all come from one sample, sequenced in a study of blood T cell repertoires in COVID-19. The protocol was immunoSEQ multiplex PCR, while the TCRdb copy is restricted to in-frame clones and leaves out a portion. The top ten clones hold approximately 12% of a sample with some 200,000 clones, approximately 90% of them seen once. Sequencing used peripheral blood. Receptor source: a woman aged 70 to 79 with COVID-19, enrolled during active disease.

As DNA, the CDR3 is TGCGCCAGCAGCCCCGCCGGACAGCGCTATGGCTACACCTTC. Residues: CASSPAGQRYGYTF. The chain combines TRBV4-1 with TRBJ1-2; D perhaps matches TRBD1 (6 bases). V lost 4 bases to trimming and J lost 4 bases, with 13 bases between them. Germline V CDR1 and CDR2: MGHRA, YSYEKL. The CDR3 runs to 14 residues.

The chain has TRBV27 and TRBJ1-5; possibly TRBD1 for D (5 bases). The CDR3 spans 14 residues. Looked up from germline, CDR1 is MNHEY and CDR2 is SMNVEV (reference sequence). V lost 5 bases to trimming and J lost 5 bases, with 13 bases between them. DNA for the CDR3: TGTGCCAGCAGTACCCCAGGGAGGGATCAGCCCCAGCATTTT. Translated: CASSTPGRDQPQHF.

The chain links TRBV2 to TRBJ2-1, with 11 bases fitting TRBD2. The germline V gene encodes CDR1 SNHLY and CDR2 FYNNEI. After removal of 2 bases from V and 4 bases from J, the junction contained 1 base not matched to a gene. The CDR3 spans 15 residues. The CDR3 reads CASSETSGGYNEQFF. CDR3 sequence (DNA): TGTGCCAGCAGTGAAACTAGCGGGGGATACAATGAGCAGTTCTTC.

V and J are TRBV9 and TRBJ1-4; D is ambiguous. Trimming took 0 bases from V and 8 from J, leaving 11 bases between them. The germline V gene encodes CDR1 SGDLS and CDR2 YYNGEE. The CDR3 runs 14 residues. The CDR3 spells CASSVAAVREKLFF. For the CDR3, the DNA is TGTGCCAGCAGCGTAGCCGCCGTACGGGAAAAACTGTTTTTT.

Only one count was recorded for this clone. The rearrangement joins TRBV6-5 to TRBJ2-5; D not resolved. The V gene's germline CDR1 is MNHEY and CDR2 SVGAGI. CDR3 length equals 13 residues. V gave up 1 base and J gave up 2 bases, with 5 bases separating them. CDR3 in DNA: TGTGCCAGCAGTTACTTAGAGCAAGAGACCCAGTACTTC. It specifies CASSYLEQETQYF.

The chain combines TRBV28 with TRBJ2-7; D unresolved. Trimming pared 5 bases from V and 6 bases from J, leaving 11 bases between. CDR1 and CDR2 (germline): MDHEN, SYDVKM. This CDR3 region has 12 residues. The CDR3, as DNA: TGTGCCAGCAGTCCTTTTCCCTCCGAGCAGTACTTC. Its protein product is CASSPFPSEQYF.

The chain joins TRBV4-1 to TRBJ2-3; 8 nucleotides match TRBD1. This CDR3 has 15 amino acids. J gave up 1 base and V 5 bases, and 5 bases lay outside the gene matches. Germline CDR1 MGHRA, CDR2 YSYEKL. The CDR3 sequence: CASSSSGQGTDTQYF. The CDR3 nucleotides read TGCGCCAGCAGCAGTTCGGGACAGGGCACAGATACGCAGTATTTT.

The count of this clone is one. The chain carries TRBV3-1 (or the pseudogene TRBV3-2) and TRBJ2-7; the D is unclear. CDR3 length: 13 residues. Germline CDR1 and CDR2: LGHDT and YNNKEL (reference sequence). With 0 bases removed from V and 6 bases from J, the gap between germline ends came to 9 bases. The CDR3 DNA sequence: TGTGCCAGCAGCCAAGACAGGTTTGGCGAGCAGTACTTC. The encoded protein is CASSQDRFGEQYF.

The rearrangement uses TRBV24-1 and TRBJ1-2; D not certain. This CDR3 spans 15 amino acids. CDR1 is KGHDR, CDR2 SFDVKD, per germline. V lost 6 bases and J lost 3, with 16 bases in between. The CDR3 nucleotides read TGTGCCACCAGTAGAAACGAGGGAGCAGACTATGGCTACACCTTC. Its protein product is CATSRNEGADYGYTF.

The chain is built from TRBV7-6 and TRBJ2-7, with 11 bases identical to TRBD2. V gave up 5 bases and J gave up 0 bases; unmatched junction bases: 6. The CDR3 totals 16 residues. The germline CDR1 and CDR2 sequences are SGHVS and FNYEAQ. The CDR3 DNA follows: TGTGCCAGCAGCACCCAGACTAGCGGGACCTCCTACGAGCAGTACTTC. Protein: CASSTQTSGTSYEQYF.

This chain links TRBV10-3 with TRBJ2-7, with 10 bases fitting TRBD2. This CDR3 is built from 16 residues. V lost 0 bases to trimming and J lost 4 bases; unmatched junction nucleotides: 6. Germline lookup yields CDR1 ENHRY and CDR2 SYGVKD. In DNA, the CDR3 is TGTGCCATCAGTGAGTCTGGAGCGGGAGGGGAATACGAGCAGTACTTC. Translating gives CAISESGAGGEYEQYF.

In this sample, this clone turned up once. The chain employs TRBV5-1 and TRBJ2-2; D gene uncertain. The CDR3 loop spans 15 amino acids. V lost 5 bases and J lost 3, with 14 bases in between. Germline V gives CDR1 SGHRS, CDR2 YFSETQ. CDR3 loop: CASSKSRVDTGELFF. In DNA, the CDR3 is TGCGCCAGCAGTAAGTCCCGGGTTGACACCGGGGAGCTGTTTTTT.

The CDR3 loop is CASSPPRGQSRESRITEAFF. CDR3 nucleotides: TGCGCCAGCAGCCCCCCCCGGGGACAGTCACGAGAAAGCCGGATCACTGAAGCTTTCTTT. V usage is TRBV5-1 and J usage is TRBJ1-1, with 7 bases aligning to TRBD1. The CDR3 loop spans 20 amino acids. The germline gives CDR1 SGHRS, CDR2 YFSETQ. Unmatched junction bases numbered 25, after V lost 4 bases and J lost 4 bases.

This chain links TRBV21-1 with TRBJ2-4; the listed D gene, TRBD1, was not tested against the DNA. TRBV21-1 is a documented pseudogene. CDR3 length: 16 residues. The CDR3 loop is CASSKGQGAVENIQYF. The CDR3 coding sequence is TGTGCCAGCAGCAAAGGACAGGGGGCTGTGGAAAACATTCAGTACTTC.

The V call is TRBV6-2 or TRBV6-3, the J call TRBJ2-5; TRBD2 agrees at 9 bases. Germline V gene lookup returns CDR1 MNHEY and CDR2 SVGEGT. The CDR3 loop spans 15 amino acids. V gave up 2 bases and J gave up 1 base; unmatched junction bases: 2. CDR3 DNA sequence: TGTGCCAGCAGTTACCTAGCGGGGATCCAAGAGACCCAGTACTTC. Protein sequence: CASSYLAGIQETQYF.

J is TRBJ1-1 and V is TRBV30, with 10 bases aligning to TRBD1. J lost 1 base, V lost 3 bases, and 5 bases had no gene match. CDR3 size: 15 residues. Germline V gene sequence: CDR1 GTSNPN, CDR2 SVGIG (reference sequence). This chain's CDR3 is CAWRTGGLGNTEAFF. Written as DNA, the CDR3 is TGTGCCTGGAGGACAGGGGGCCTGGGGAACACTGAAGCTTTCTTT.

The chain carries TRBV11-2 and TRBJ1-3; a possible D gene is TRBD1 (5 bases). Trimming cost V 5 bases and J 4 bases, with 15 bases left between them. The CDR3 runs 15 residues. Germline V gene data show CDR1 as SGHAT and CDR2 as FQNNGV. CDR3 coding DNA: TGTGCCAGCAGCCAGGGACTATGGGGAGGAAACACCATATATTTT. Its protein product is CASSQGLWGGNTIYF. Using reference TRBV11-2 and TRBJ1-3 for the parts outside the CDR3, the full variable domain is EAGVAQSPRYKIIEKRQSVAFWCNPISGHATLYWYQQILGQGPKLLIQFQNNGVVDDSQLPKDRFSAERLKGVDSTLKIQPAKLEDSAVYLCASSQGLWGGNTIYFGEGSWLTVV.

The gene calls are TRBV3-1 (or the pseudogene TRBV3-2) and TRBJ2-7; a possible D gene is TRBD1 (6 bases). The V and J ends lost 4 bases and 5 bases respectively, with 6 bases between them. Germline V gene sequence: CDR1 LGHDT, CDR2 YNNKEL (reference sequence). The length of the CDR3 is 11 residues. Written as DNA, the CDR3 is TGTGCCAGCAGCCGGACAGACGAGCAGTACTTC. This codes for CASSRTDEQYF.

V is TRBV30 and J is TRBJ1-1, with no clear D. Trimming pared 0 bases from V and 1 base from J, leaving 6 bases between. Germline V CDR1 and CDR2: GTSNPN, SVGIG (reference sequence). The CDR3 runs 13 residues. The CDR3 nucleotides read TGTGCCTGGAGTGTACAAAGGAACACTGAAGCTTTCTTT. Translated, it gives CAWSVQRNTEAFF.

The rearrangement joins TRBV24-1 to TRBJ2-7; the D gene is possibly TRBD1 (6 bases). V was trimmed by 2 bases and J by 6 bases, leaving 10 bases between them. This CDR3 has 13 amino acids. Germline CDR1 and CDR2: KGHDR and SFDVKD. This CDR3 reads CATSDYRVREQYF. CDR3 nucleotide sequence: TGTGCCACCAGTGATTACAGGGTTCGCGAGCAGTACTTC.

The chain uses TRBV11-3 and TRBJ1-4, with TRBD1 matching 8 bases. Germline loops: CDR1 SGHNT, CDR2 YENEEA. This CDR3 region has 15 residues. The V gene end was trimmed by 4 bases and the J gene end by 6 bases; junction bases not matched to a gene: 7. CDR3 DNA: TGTGCCAGCAGCTCCCGGACAGGGCCGGATGAAAAACTGTTTTTT. This encodes CASSSRTGPDEKLFF. The whole variable domain, filled in from reference TRBV11-3 and TRBJ1-4, reads EAGVVQSPRYKIIEKKQPVAFWCNPISGHNTLYWYLQNLGQGPELLIRYENEEAVDDSQLPKDRFSAERLKGVDSTLKIQPAELGDSAVYLCASSSRTGPDEKLFFGSGTQLSVL.

CDR3 sequence (DNA): TGTGCCAGTCGACAGGGGCAGGCTAACTATGGCTACACCTTC. Its protein product is CASRQGQANYGYTF. The rearrangement uses TRBV18 and TRBJ1-2; 8 bases agree with TRBD1. Germline V gives CDR1 KGHSH, CDR2 LQKENI. The CDR3 covers 14 residues. The trim removed 9 bases at V and 0 bases at J, leaving 6 bases unmatched.

The chain has TRBV6-5 and TRBJ2-1; TRBD2 matches at 10 bases. The junction had 6 bases not matched to a gene; V was cut back by 0 bases and J by 10 bases. Germline-derived CDR1 and CDR2 are MNHEY and SVGAGI. The CDR3 spans 15 residues. CDR3 coding DNA: TGTGCCAGCAGTTACTCTTCTAGCGGGAGTCGAGAGCAGTTCTTC. It encodes CASSYSSSGSREQFF.

CDR3 amino acids: CASSPGQGGNSPLHF. Written as DNA, the CDR3 is TGTGCCAGCAGCCCGGGACAGGGGGGAAATTCACCCCTCCACTTT. The V and J genes are TRBV7-3 and TRBJ1-6; 11 bases line up with TRBD1. CDR1 is SGHTA, CDR2 FQGTGA, per germline. Trimming took 5 bases from V and 7 from J; bases not matched to a gene: 4. CDR3 length: 15 amino acids. Full variable domain (rest looked up from reference TRBV7-3 and TRBJ1-6): GAGVSQTPSNKVTEKGKYVELRCDPISGHTALYWYRQSLGQGPEFLIYFQGTGAADDSGLPNDRFFAVRPEGSVSTLKIQRTERGDSAVYLCASSPGQGGNSPLHFGNGTRLTVT.

This clone was observed a few times. The CDR3 is CASRMGQGGYGYTF. The CDR3 DNA is TGTGCCAGCAGGATGGGACAGGGGGGCTATGGCTACACCTTC. This chain links TRBV7-9 with TRBJ1-2; TRBD1 matches at 11 bases. CDR3 size: 14 residues. The ends lost 6 bases at V and 4 bases at J; junction bases unmatched: 4. Germline V lookup: CDR1 SEHNR, CDR2 FQNEAQ (reference sequence).

The rearrangement uses TRBV19 and TRBJ1-1; the match to TRBD1 covers 7 bases. The CDR3 covers 13 residues. J lost 2 bases, V lost 6 bases, and 3 bases had no gene match. Germline V gives CDR1 LNHDA, CDR2 SQIVND (reference sequence). CDR3 coding DNA: TGTGCCAGTAGATACAGGGGAAACACTGAAGCTTTCTTT. This encodes CASRYRGNTEAFF.

The chain recombines TRBV21-1 with TRBJ2-7; TRBD2, as called in the table, went unchecked against the DNA. TRBV21-1 is a listed pseudogene. The CDR3 consists of 9 residues. CDR3 region: CATRSEQYF. The CDR3 DNA reads TGTGCCACCAGGAGCGAGCAGTACTTC.